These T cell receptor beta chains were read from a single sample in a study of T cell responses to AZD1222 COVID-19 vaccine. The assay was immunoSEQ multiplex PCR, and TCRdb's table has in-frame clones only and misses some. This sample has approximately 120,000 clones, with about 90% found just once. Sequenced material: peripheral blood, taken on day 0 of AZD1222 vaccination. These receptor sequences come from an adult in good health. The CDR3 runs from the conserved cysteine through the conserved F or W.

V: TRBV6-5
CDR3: CASSSRGVHGYTF

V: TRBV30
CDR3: CAWSSDSEEKLFF

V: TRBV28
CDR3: CASSQGTGGDNEQFF

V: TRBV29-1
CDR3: CSVLFLQKRGYEQYF

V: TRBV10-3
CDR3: CAISERTDTQYF

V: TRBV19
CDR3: CASSTLGHQPQHF

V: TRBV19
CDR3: CASRDRSNQPQHF

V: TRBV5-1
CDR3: CASTLTGSQFEQYF

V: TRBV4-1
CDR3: CASSQEGDTDTQYF

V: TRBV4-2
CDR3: CASSQDSPHLAGVRNEQFF

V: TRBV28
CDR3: CATSPSDRVYTF

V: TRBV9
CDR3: CASSVGVGYTDTQYF

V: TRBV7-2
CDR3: CASSFRGTGTYEQYF

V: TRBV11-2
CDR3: CASSPLSGGVTGELFF

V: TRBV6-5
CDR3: CASVLGREYNEQFF

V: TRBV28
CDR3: CASSATGQSGGYTF

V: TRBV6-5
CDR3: CASTLSSGMGGELFF

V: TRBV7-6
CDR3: CASSPREMGEKLFF

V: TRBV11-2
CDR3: CASSLMGQRLSYEQYF

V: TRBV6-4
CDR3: CASSVESGGSYNEQFF

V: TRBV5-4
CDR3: CASSPGGSSETQYF